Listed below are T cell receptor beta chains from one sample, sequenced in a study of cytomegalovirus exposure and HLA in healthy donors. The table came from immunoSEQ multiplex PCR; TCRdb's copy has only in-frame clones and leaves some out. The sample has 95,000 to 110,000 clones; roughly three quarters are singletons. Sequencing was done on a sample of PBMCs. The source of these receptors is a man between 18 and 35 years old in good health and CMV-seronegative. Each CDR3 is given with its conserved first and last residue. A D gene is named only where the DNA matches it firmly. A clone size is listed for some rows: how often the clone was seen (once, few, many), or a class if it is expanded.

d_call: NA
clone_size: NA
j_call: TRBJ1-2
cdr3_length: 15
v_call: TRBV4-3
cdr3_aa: CASSQVSWTVYGYPF
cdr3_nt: TGCGCCAGCAGCCAAGTCTCTTGGACAGTTTATGGCTACCCCTTC

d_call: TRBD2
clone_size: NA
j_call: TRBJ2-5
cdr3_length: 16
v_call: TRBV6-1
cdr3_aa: CASSEGVAGAPETQYF
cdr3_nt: TGTGCCAGCAGTGAAGGGGTAGCGGGGGCCCCAGAGACCCAGTACTTC

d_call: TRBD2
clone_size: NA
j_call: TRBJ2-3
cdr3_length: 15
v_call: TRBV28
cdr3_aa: CASSSRLAGEDTQYF
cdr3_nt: TGTGCCAGCAGTTCGAGACTAGCGGGGGAGGATACGCAGTATTTT

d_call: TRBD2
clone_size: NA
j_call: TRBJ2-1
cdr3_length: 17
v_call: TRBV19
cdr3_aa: CASSIAQAGGIYNEQFF
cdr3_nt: TGTGCCAGTAGTATAGCCCAAGCGGGGGGCATCTACAATGAGCAGTTCTTC

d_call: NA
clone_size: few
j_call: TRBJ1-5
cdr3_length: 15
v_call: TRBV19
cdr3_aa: CASTPGYPSNQPQHF
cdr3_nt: TGTGCCAGTACCCCAGGCTACCCTAGCAATCAGCCCCAGCATTTT

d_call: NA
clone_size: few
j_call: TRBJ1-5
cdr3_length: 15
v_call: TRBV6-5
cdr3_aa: CASRPRGQSNQPQHF
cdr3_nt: TGTGCCAGCAGGCCCCGTGGACAGAGCAATCAGCCCCAGCATTTT

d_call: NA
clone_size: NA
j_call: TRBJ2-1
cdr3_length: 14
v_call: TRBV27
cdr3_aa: CASSRAYLAFEQFF
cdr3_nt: TGTGCCAGCAGTCGGGCGTATCTAGCATTCGAGCAGTTCTTC

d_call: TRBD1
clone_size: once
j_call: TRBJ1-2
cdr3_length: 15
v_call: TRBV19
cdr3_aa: CASSPHDRGGGGYTF
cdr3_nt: TGTGCCAGTAGTCCTCACGACAGGGGCGGCGGCGGCTACACCTTC

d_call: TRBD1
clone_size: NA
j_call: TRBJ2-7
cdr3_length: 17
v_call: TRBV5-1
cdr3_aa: CASSLLMIGTGSSEQYF
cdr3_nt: TGCGCCAGCAGCTTGCTGATGATTGGGACAGGGTCTTCCGAGCAGTACTTC

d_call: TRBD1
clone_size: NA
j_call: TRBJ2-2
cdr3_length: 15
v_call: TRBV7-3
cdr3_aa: CASSFGTGNTGELFF
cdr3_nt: TGTGCCAGCAGCTTCGGGACAGGGAACACCGGGGAGCTGTTTTTT

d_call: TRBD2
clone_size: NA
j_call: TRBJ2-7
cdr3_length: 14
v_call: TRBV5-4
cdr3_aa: CASSLGLAVSEQYF
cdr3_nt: TGTGCCAGCAGCTTGGGACTAGCGGTATCTGAGCAGTACTTC

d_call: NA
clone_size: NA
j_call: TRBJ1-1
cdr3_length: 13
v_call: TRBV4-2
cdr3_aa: CASSQPQQGEAFF
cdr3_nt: TGTGCCAGCAGCCAACCCCAGCAGGGAGAAGCTTTCTTT

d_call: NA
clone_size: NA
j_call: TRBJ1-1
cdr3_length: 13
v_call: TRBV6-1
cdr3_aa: CASSESGVPEAFF
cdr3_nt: TGTGCCAGCAGTGAGAGCGGGGTGCCTGAAGCTTTCTTT

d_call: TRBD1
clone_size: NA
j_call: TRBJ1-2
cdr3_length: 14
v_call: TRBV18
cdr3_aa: CASSPDRAAYGYTF
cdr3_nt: TGTGCCAGCTCACCTGACAGGGCGGCCTATGGCTACACCTTC

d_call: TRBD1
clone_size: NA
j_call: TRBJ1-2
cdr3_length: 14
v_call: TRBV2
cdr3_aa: CASRAGTVNYGYTF
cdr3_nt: TGTGCCAGCAGAGCCGGGACAGTGAACTATGGCTACACCTTC

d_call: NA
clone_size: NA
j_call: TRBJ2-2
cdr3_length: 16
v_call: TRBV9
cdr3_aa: CASSVGVARKDGELFF
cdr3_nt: TGTGCCAGCAGCGTAGGAGTAGCGAGAAAGGACGGGGAGCTGTTTTTT

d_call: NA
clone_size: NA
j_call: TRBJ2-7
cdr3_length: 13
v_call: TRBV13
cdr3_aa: CASSLNRGNEQYF
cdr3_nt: TGTGCCAGCAGCTTAAATAGGGGGAACGAGCAGTACTTC

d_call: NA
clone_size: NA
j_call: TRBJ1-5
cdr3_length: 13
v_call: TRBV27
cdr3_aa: CASTPNGGQPQHF
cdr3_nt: TGTGCCAGCACCCCTAACGGGGGTCAGCCCCAGCATTTT

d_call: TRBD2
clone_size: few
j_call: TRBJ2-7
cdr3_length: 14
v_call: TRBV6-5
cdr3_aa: CASRRTSDSYEQYF
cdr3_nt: TGTGCCAGCAGGCGGACTAGCGATAGCTACGAGCAGTACTTC

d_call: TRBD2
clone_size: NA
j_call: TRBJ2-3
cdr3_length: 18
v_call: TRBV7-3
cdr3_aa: CASSSHAPRGGSTDTQYF
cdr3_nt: TGTGCCAGCAGCTCCCACGCACCGCGGGGGGGAAGCACAGATACGCAGTATTTT

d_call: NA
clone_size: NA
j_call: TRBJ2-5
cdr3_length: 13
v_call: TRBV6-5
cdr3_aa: CASSYGEEETQYF
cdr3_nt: TGTGCCAGCAGTTACGGGGAGGAAGAGACCCAGTACTTC

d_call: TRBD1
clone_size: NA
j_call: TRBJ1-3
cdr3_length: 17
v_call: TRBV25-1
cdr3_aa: CASSGLGQGSSGNTIYF
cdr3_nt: TGTGCCAGCAGTGGGTTAGGACAGGGCAGCTCTGGAAACACCATATATTTT

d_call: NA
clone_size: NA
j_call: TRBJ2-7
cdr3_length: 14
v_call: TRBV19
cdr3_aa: CASSPRQAASEQYF
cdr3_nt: TGTGCCAGTAGTCCCAGACAGGCCGCCTCCGAGCAGTACTTC

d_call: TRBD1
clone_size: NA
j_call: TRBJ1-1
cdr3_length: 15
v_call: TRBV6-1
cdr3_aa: CASSRTGTGGTEAFF
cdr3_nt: TGTGCCAGCAGCCGCACCGGGACAGGGGGAACTGAAGCTTTCTTT

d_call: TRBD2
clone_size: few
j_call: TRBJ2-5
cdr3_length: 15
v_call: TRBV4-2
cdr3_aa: CASSQVGGGQETQYF
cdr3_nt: TGTGCCAGCAGCCAAGTTGGGGGGGGGCAAGAGACCCAGTACTTC

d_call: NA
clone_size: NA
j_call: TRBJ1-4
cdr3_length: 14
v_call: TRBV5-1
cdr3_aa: CASRGASTNEKLFF
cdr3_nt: TGCGCCAGCAGAGGGGCTTCAACTAATGAAAAACTGTTTTTT

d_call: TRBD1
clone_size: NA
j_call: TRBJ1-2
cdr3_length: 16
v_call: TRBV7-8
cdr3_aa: CASSTEATGWGYGYTF
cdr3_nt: TGTGCCAGCAGCACCGAAGCGACAGGGTGGGGCTATGGCTACACCTTC

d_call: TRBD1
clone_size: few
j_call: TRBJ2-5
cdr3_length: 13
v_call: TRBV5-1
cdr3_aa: CASSLGQVETQYF
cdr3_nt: TGCGCCAGCAGCCTCGGACAGGTGGAGACCCAGTACTTC

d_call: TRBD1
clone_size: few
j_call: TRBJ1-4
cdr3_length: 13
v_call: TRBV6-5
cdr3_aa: CASRGQGAEKLFF
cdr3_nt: TGTGCCAGCAGGGGACAGGGGGCAGAAAAACTGTTTTTT